What follows are 23 T cell receptor beta chains derived from one specimen sequenced in a study of shared clonotypes between healthy human individuals. Sequenced by immunoSEQ multiplex PCR; TCRdb stores in-frame clones only, minus some. The sample carries about a million clones, 60% to 80% recorded once. Sequencing was carried out using memory CD4+ T cells sorted from blood. Subset: CD45RA-negative fraction. These receptors all stem from a man between 18 and 35 years old in good health.

The chain joins TRBV4-2 to TRBJ2-1; D is ambiguous. The germline CDR1 and CDR2 sequences are LGHNA and YNFKEQ. V lost 4 bases to trimming and J lost 8 bases, with 15 bases between them. This CDR3 has 14 residues. The CDR3, as DNA: TGTGCCAGCAGCCGTGATCGGGTAGACCATGAGCAGTTCTTC. Translated: CASSRDRVDHEQFF.

There are a few counts of this clone. This rearrangement joins TRBV4-1 to TRBJ2-3; D possibly corresponds to TRBD1 (5 bases). V lost 6 bases, J lost 1 base, and 17 bases lay in between. CDR1 is MGHRA and CDR2 is YSYEKL in the germline V gene. The CDR3 is made up of 16 amino acids. Written as DNA, the CDR3 is TGCGCCAGCAGTCTATCCCAGGGTCGGGGCACAGATACGCAGTATTTT. Its translation is CASSLSQGRGTDTQYF.

A single count supports this clone. The rearrangement links TRBV6-5 to TRBJ1-2, with TRBD1 identical over 7 bases. J was trimmed by 4 bases and V by 5 bases; bases with no gene match: 10. The CDR3 runs to 15 residues. The germline gives CDR1 MNHEY, CDR2 SVGAGI. CDR3 in DNA: TGTGCCAGCAGTGGGTTTGTAGGGACAGCCTATGGCTACACCTTC. Translation gives CASSGFVGTAYGYTF.

Concerning this clone itself: The sample contains more than one DNA sequence encoding this CDR3. This rearrangement joins TRBV5-1 to TRBJ2-7; D uncertain. The germline CDR1 and CDR2 sequences are SGHRS and YFSETQ. Trimming took 4 bases from V and 0 from J, leaving 5 bases between them. This CDR3 contains 12 residues. CDR3 nucleotides: TGCGCCAGCAGCCCTTCCTCCTACGAGCAGTACTTC. It yields the protein CASSPSSYEQYF.

This clone was seen once. A much larger clone lies a single base off, so this may be a read error. The J gene is TRBJ1-5, the V gene TRBV5-8; perhaps TRBD1 as D (6 bases). CDR1 and CDR2 from the germline V gene are SGHTS and YDEGEE. The CDR3 covers 14 residues. The V and J ends lost 2 bases and 0 bases respectively, with 6 bases between them. CDR3 bases: TGTGCCAGCAGCTTAGGGGGTAGCAATCAGCCCCAGCATTTT. Translated, it gives CASSLGGSNQPQHF.

This clone has only a few counts. This chain connects TRBV23-1 to TRBJ1-1, with D possibly matching TRBD1 (5 bases). TRBV23-1 carries the ORF label, with uncertain function. The CDR3 consists of 17 residues. V lost 0 bases and J 0 bases, leaving 14 bases between the germline ends. CDR3 residues: CASSQSSPGWMNTEAFF. As DNA, the CDR3 is TGCGCCAGCAGTCAATCTTCTCCAGGGTGGATGAACACTGAAGCTTTCTTT.

The rearrangement uses TRBV27 and TRBJ1-5; TRBD1 matches at 8 bases. The CDR3 totals 15 residues. Per the germline V gene, CDR1 is MNHEY and CDR2 is SMNVEV (reference sequence). The trim removed 2 bases at V and 4 bases at J, leaving 4 bases unmatched. The CDR3 sequence: CASSLGTGGNQPQHF. DNA for the CDR3: TGTGCCAGCAGTTTAGGGACAGGAGGAAATCAGCCCCAGCATTTT.

The chain employs TRBV5-4 and TRBJ1-1; 9 nucleotides align to TRBD1. The CDR3 covers 14 residues. J lost 6 bases, V lost 0 bases, and 3 bases had no gene match. The germline V gene encodes CDR1 SGHNT and CDR2 YYREEE (reference sequence). The CDR3 coding sequence is TGTGCCAGCAGCTTGGTGGGACAGGGCCCTGAAGCTTTCTTT. Its translation is CASSLVGQGPEAFF. The variable domain in full, with the rest retrieved from reference TRBV5-4 and TRBJ1-1, is ETGVTQSPTHLIKTRGQQVTLRCSSQSGHNTVSWYQQALGQGPQFIFQYYREEENGRGNFPPRFSGLQFPNYSSELNVNALELDDSALYLCASSLVGQGPEAFFGQGTRLTVV.

In regard to this clone: This sample also contains other DNA sequences that code for the same CDR3. The chain is built from TRBV5-1 and TRBJ2-1; TRBD2 matches at 12 bases. J lost 5 bases, V lost 4 bases, and 4 bases had no gene match. The CDR3 consists of 15 residues. Germline V gene sequence: CDR1 SGHRS, CDR2 YFSETQ. CDR3 in DNA: TGCGCCAGCAGCACCCTAGCGGGGGGGCACAATGAGCAGTTCTTC. Its protein is CASSTLAGGHNEQFF.

V usage is TRBV4-3 and J usage is TRBJ1-2, with a weak D call TRBD1 (6 bases). The CDR3 contains 13 residues. V was shortened by 1 base and J by 8 bases, with 11 bases between the two germline ends. Per germline, CDR1 LGHNA and CDR2 YSLEER. The CDR3 DNA follows: TGCGCCAGCAGCCAAGTACAGGGCAAAGGCTACACCTTC. It encodes CASSQVQGKGYTF.

The chain is built from TRBV5-6 and TRBJ1-2, with D possibly TRBD1 on 5 matching bases. Between the trimmed V and J ends, which lost 2 bases and 2 bases, there was a span of 10 bases. Germline CDR1 is SGHDT and CDR2 is YYEEEE. The CDR3 has 14 residues. The CDR3 protein is CASSFRGPNYGYTF. The CDR3, as DNA: TGTGCCAGCAGCTTTAGGGGACCGAACTATGGCTACACCTTC. Filled out from reference TRBV5-6 and TRBJ1-2, the complete variable domain reads DAGVTQSPTHLIKTRGQQVTLRCSPKSGHDTVSWYQQALGQGPQFIFQYYEEEERQRGNFPDRFSGHQFPNYSSELNVNALLLGDSALYLCASSFRGPNYGYTFGSGTRLTVV.

The rearrangement uses TRBV7-2 and TRBJ2-3; 10 bases are a match to TRBD2. The CDR3 contains 16 residues. The trim removed 5 bases at V and 2 bases at J, leaving 7 bases unmatched. Germline CDR1 SGHTA, CDR2 FQGNSA. For the CDR3, the DNA is TGTGCCAGCAGCCCGAGGACTAGCGGAGTCACAGATACGCAGTATTTT. It is translated as CASSPRTSGVTDTQYF. The full variable domain, completed using reference TRBV7-2 and TRBJ2-3, is GAGVSQSPSNKVTEKGKDVELRCDPISGHTALYWYRQSLGQGLEFLIYFQGNSAPDKSGLPSDRFSAERTGGSVSTLTIQRTQQEDSAVYLCASSPRTSGVTDTQYFGPGTRLTVL.

The rearrangement links TRBV30 to TRBJ1-2; TRBD1 is a possible D gene (5 bases). This CDR3 is built from 14 residues. Germline V lookup: CDR1 GTSNPN, CDR2 SVGIG (reference sequence). V lost 5 bases and J 3 bases, leaving 16 bases between the germline ends. This CDR3 is CAWDRGRGDYGYTF. The CDR3 DNA reads as TGTGCCTGGGACCGGGGACGGGGAGACTATGGCTACACCTTC.

This chain connects TRBV5-1 to TRBJ2-1; possibly TRBD1 for D (5 bases). V was shortened by 3 bases and J by 0 bases, with 13 bases between the two germline ends. The CDR3 has 16 residues. CDR1 and CDR2 from the germline V gene are SGHRS and YFSETQ. CDR3 region: CASSSDILSSYNEQFF. The CDR3 nucleotides are TGCGCCAGCAGCTCGGACATCCTGAGCTCCTACAATGAGCAGTTCTTC.

A few counts support this clone. The gene calls are TRBV5-6 and TRBJ1-4; D gene uncertain. The CDR3 runs to 16 residues. CDR1 SGHDT and CDR2 YYEEEE come from the germline V gene. V was trimmed by 0 bases and J by 2 bases, leaving 11 bases between them. The CDR3 DNA reads TGTGCCAGCAGCTTGGCAACGGGCAGGACTAATGAAAAACTGTTTTTT. This gives the protein CASSLATGRTNEKLFF.

The chain couples TRBV5-1 to TRBJ2-2; 12 bases fit TRBD1. Trimming cost V 4 bases and J 4 bases; bases outside gene matches: 8. Germline V lookup: CDR1 SGHRS, CDR2 YFSETQ. CDR3 length: 17 residues. CDR3 sequence reads: CASSPQGQGASTGELFF. CDR3 in DNA: TGCGCCAGCAGCCCCCAGGGACAGGGGGCGAGCACCGGGGAGCTGTTTTTT.

The chain combines TRBV11-2 with TRBJ2-3; D gene unclear. Trimming shortened V by 6 bases and J by 2 bases, and 9 bases separated the two germline ends. The length of the CDR3 is 13 residues. CDR1 is SGHAT and CDR2 is FQNNGV in the germline V gene. DNA of the CDR3: TGTGCCAGCAGTGGCCAGTCCACAGATACGCAGTATTTT. The encoded protein is CASSGQSTDTQYF.

This sequence joins TRBV5-4 and TRBJ1-2, with a weak D call TRBD1 (5 bases). The ends were cut back, 3 bases at V and 3 bases at J, with 15 bases in the middle. CDR1 and CDR2 from the germline V gene are SGHNT and YYREEE (reference sequence). This CDR3 is built from 15 residues. The CDR3 coding sequence is TGTGCCAGCAGCTCAATTCCCGGGGGGGACTATGGCTACACCTTC. The encoded protein is CASSSIPGGDYGYTF.

Comments on this clone: This sample includes further DNA sequences coding for the same CDR3. The chain joins TRBV20-1 to TRBJ2-5; no reliable D call. The CDR3 sequence is 11 residues long. Germline CDR1 is DFQATT and CDR2 is SNEGSKA (reference sequence). Trimming removed 3 bases from V and 4 bases from J, with 6 bases in between. The CDR3 region is CSARIGETQYF. The CDR3 bases are TGCAGTGCTAGGATTGGAGAGACCCAGTACTTC.

The chain couples TRBV5-1 to TRBJ1-1; 7 nucleotides align to TRBD1. The ends lost 3 bases at V and 5 bases at J; junction bases unmatched: 10. The CDR3 covers 15 residues. The germline gives CDR1 SGHRS, CDR2 YFSETQ. The DNA of the CDR3 is TGCGCCAGCAGCTCTTCCGGGGCAGGGGGGACTGAAGCTTTCTTT. It is translated as CASSSSGAGGTEAFF.

The chain recombines TRBV12-5 with TRBJ2-7; 10 positions agree with TRBD2. The CDR3 is made up of 14 amino acids. Germline values: CDR1 LGHNT, CDR2 FRNRAP. Germline trimming cut 7 bases from V and 5 bases from J; bases unmatched to any gene: 8. The CDR3 coding sequence is TGTGCTAGTGCCCGACGGCTAGCGGGAGACGAGCAGTACTTC. Its protein is CASARRLAGDEQYF.

The chain has TRBV19 and TRBJ2-2; D gene ambiguous. The CDR3 extends over 14 amino acids. Germline CDR1 and CDR2: LNHDA and SQIVND (reference sequence). Trimming took off 2 bases at V and 3 bases at J, with 7 bases between the two ends. Written as DNA, the CDR3 is TGTGCCAGTAGTATAAATAGGTACACCGGGGAGCTGTTTTTT. Its translation is CASSINRYTGELFF.

The rearrangement links TRBV2 to TRBJ2-3; D may match TRBD1 or TRBD2 (5 bases each). Trimming removed 4 bases at V and 2 bases at J, with 13 bases between. The CDR3 has 15 residues. Germline CDR1 and CDR2: SNHLY and FYNNEI. For the CDR3, the DNA is TGTGCCAGCAGTGGGCAGCGGACAAACACAGATACGCAGTATTTT. Translating gives CASSGQRTNTDTQYF. Drawing the rest from reference TRBV2 and TRBJ2-3, the complete variable domain is EPEVTQTPSHQVTQMGQEVILRCVPISNHLYFYWYRQILGQKVEFLVSFYNNEISEKSEIFDDQFSVERPDGSNFTLKIRSTKLEDSAMYFCASSGQRTNTDTQYFGPGTRLTVL.